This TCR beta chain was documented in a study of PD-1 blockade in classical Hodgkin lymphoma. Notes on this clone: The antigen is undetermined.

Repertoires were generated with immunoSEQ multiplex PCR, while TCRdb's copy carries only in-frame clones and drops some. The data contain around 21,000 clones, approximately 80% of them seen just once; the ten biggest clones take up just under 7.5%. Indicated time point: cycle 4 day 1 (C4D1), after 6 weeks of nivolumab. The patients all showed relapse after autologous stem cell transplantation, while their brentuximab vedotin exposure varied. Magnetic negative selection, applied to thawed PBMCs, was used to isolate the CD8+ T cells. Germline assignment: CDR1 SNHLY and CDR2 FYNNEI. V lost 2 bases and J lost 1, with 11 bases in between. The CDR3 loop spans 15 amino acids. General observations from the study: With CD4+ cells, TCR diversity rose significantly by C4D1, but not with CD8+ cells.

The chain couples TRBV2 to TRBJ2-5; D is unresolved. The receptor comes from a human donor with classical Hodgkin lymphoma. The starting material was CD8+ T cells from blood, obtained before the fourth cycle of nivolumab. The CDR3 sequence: CASSEMAYFQETQYF. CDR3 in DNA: TGTGCCAGCAGTGAAATGGCGTACTTCCAAGAGACCCAGTACTTC.